Each of the 18 T cell receptor beta chains below was sequenced from the same sample in a study of CD8 T cells in Susac syndrome. RNA, at roughly 0.45 to 1 ug, was reverse transcribed with random hexamers. TCRdb re-called the immunoSEQ multiplex PCR reads with MiXCR, one entry per CDR3 protein. The sample records some 260,000 distinct CDR3 sequences, around 84% being singletons. The sample taken for sequencing was CD8+ T cells from PBMCs. The receptors shown here come from a human donor with multiple sclerosis.

The V call is TRBV19, the J call TRBJ2-1, with 9 bases that match TRBD2. The trim removed 4 bases at V and 3 bases at J, leaving 10 bases unmatched. The germline CDR1 and CDR2 sequences are LNHDA and SQIVND (reference sequence). There are 17 residues in the CDR3. CDR3 residues: CASSKQVTSGSYNEQFF. CDR3 nucleotide sequence: TGTGCCAGTAGTAAGCAGGTGACTAGCGGAAGCTACAATGAGCAGTTCTTC. The whole variable domain, filled in from reference TRBV19 and TRBJ2-1, reads DGGITQSPKYLFRKEGQNVTLSCEQNLNHDAMYWYRQDPGQGLRLIYYSQIVNDFQKGDIAEGYSVSREKKESFPLTVTSAQKNPTAFYLCASSKQVTSGSYNEQFFGPGTRLTVL.

The chain joins TRBV25-1 to TRBJ1-1; no reliable D call. Trimming removed 1 base at V and 0 bases at J, with 9 bases between. Germline CDR1 MGHDK, CDR2 SYGVNS. This CDR3 comprises 15 residues. CDR3 protein: CASSEFGGMNTEAFF. The CDR3 DNA follows: TGTGCCAGCAGTGAATTTGGAGGCATGAACACTGAAGCTTTCTTT. Full variable domain (rest looked up from reference TRBV25-1 and TRBJ1-1): EADIYQTPRYLVIGTGKKITLECSQTMGHDKMYWYQQDPGMELHLIHYSYGVNSTEKGDLSSESTVSRIRTEHFPLTLESARPSHTSQYLCASSEFGGMNTEAFFGQGTRLTVV.

The chain carries TRBV5-1 and TRBJ1-6; D call uncertain. V was shortened by 0 bases and J by 7 bases, with 11 bases between the two germline ends. Germline CDR1 and CDR2: SGHRS and YFSETQ. The CDR3 covers 15 residues. CDR3 protein: CASSLEGASNSPLHF. The CDR3 DNA reads as TGCGCCAGCAGCTTGGAGGGAGCAAGCAATTCACCCCTCCACTTT.

This rearrangement joins TRBV20-1 to TRBJ1-2; no clear D gene. In germline, CDR1 is DFQATT, CDR2 SNEGSKA (reference sequence). The V gene lost 4 bases and the J gene lost 8 bases, with 17 bases spanning the gap. The CDR3 totals 13 residues. The CDR3 sequence is CSATGQSSRGYTF. The CDR3 DNA reads as TGCAGTGCTACTGGGCAGAGTTCGCGAGGCTACACCTTC.

This chain links TRBV27 with TRBJ1-2, with a tentative D call TRBD1 (6 bases). V was trimmed by 3 bases and J by 6 bases, leaving 14 bases between them. CDR1 is MNHEY, CDR2 SMNVEV, per germline (reference sequence). The CDR3 has 14 amino acids. The CDR3 sequence is CASSFRGNRDGYTF. In DNA form, the CDR3 reads TGTGCCAGCAGTTTTAGGGGGAATAGGGATGGCTACACCTTC.

The chain combines TRBV5-6 with TRBJ2-1, with D maybe TRBD2 (6 bases). The germline V gene encodes CDR1 SGHDT and CDR2 YYEEEE. CDR3 length: 17 residues. V lost 0 bases and J lost 4, with 17 bases in between. In DNA form, the CDR3 reads TGTGCCAGCAGCTTGGCCAGGATCAGCGGGCCTTACAATGAGCAGTTCTTC. It specifies CASSLARISGPYNEQFF.

The chain links TRBV9 to TRBJ2-1; 14 bases align to TRBD2. CDR1 and CDR2 (germline): SGDLS, YYNGEE. The CDR3 contains 15 residues. V shed 3 bases, J shed 10 bases, and the junction held 6 bases outside the gene matches. The CDR3 loop is CASSGLAGGIGEQFF. CDR3 in DNA: TGTGCCAGCAGCGGACTAGCGGGAGGGATCGGGGAGCAGTTCTTC.

This sequence joins TRBV28 and TRBJ2-7; the D gene is possibly TRBD2 (5 bases). The CDR3 is 15 amino acids. V lost 6 bases to trimming and J lost 3 bases, with 18 bases between them. Germline CDR1 is MDHEN and CDR2 is SYDVKM. CDR3 sequence reads: CASSWVLELFYEQYF. CDR3 sequence (DNA): TGTGCCAGCAGCTGGGTACTAGAGCTCTTCTACGAGCAGTACTTC.

The J gene is TRBJ2-5, the V gene TRBV6-5; D is perhaps TRBD2 (6 bases). CDR1 is MNHEY and CDR2 is SVGAGI in the germline V gene. V was shortened by 3 bases and J by 5 bases, with 31 bases between the two germline ends. This CDR3 region has 20 residues. Here the CDR3 reads CASSYYQTPREGGRPETQYF. CDR3 DNA sequence: TGTGCCAGCAGTTATTACCAAACGCCGAGGGAAGGAGGGAGACCGGAGACCCAGTACTTC.

This clonotype has just a few counts. CDR3 coding DNA: TGTGCCAGCAGTTCCCCAACCCATGGCACAGATACGCAGTATTTT. Its translation: CASSSPTHGTDTQYF. V is TRBV6-2 or TRBV6-3 and J is TRBJ2-3, with D unclear. This CDR3 has 15 amino acids. Deletions cut 4 bases from V and 1 base from J, with 12 bases between. The germline CDR1 and CDR2 sequences are MNHEY and SVGEGT.

The rearrangement links TRBV10-3 to TRBJ2-7; D not resolved. Germline V lookup: CDR1 ENHRY, CDR2 SYGVKD. The CDR3 runs 12 residues. V was cut by 0 bases and J by 5 bases, with 5 bases left in between. The CDR3 DNA sequence: TGTGCCATCAGTGAGTCTTCCGACGAGCAGTACTTC. It encodes CAISESSDEQYF.

This chain joins TRBV9 and TRBJ2-7; TRBD2 aligns across 12 bases. Losses at the gene ends were 4 bases for V and 0 bases for J; bases not matched to a gene: 5. This CDR3 has 16 amino acids. Germline V gene sequence: CDR1 SGDLS, CDR2 YYNGEE. The CDR3 protein is CASSSTSGRSSYEQYF. The CDR3 region has the DNA TGTGCCAGCAGCAGTACTAGCGGGAGGAGCTCCTACGAGCAGTACTTC.

The chain links TRBV27 to TRBJ2-1, with D maybe TRBD1 (6 bases). Trimming shortened V by 1 base and J by 7 bases, and 11 bases separated the two germline ends. This CDR3 comprises 14 residues. Germline V gives CDR1 MNHEY, CDR2 SMNVEV (reference sequence). CDR3 loop: CASSLFKQGNEQFF. DNA of the CDR3: TGTGCCAGCAGTTTATTCAAACAGGGAAATGAGCAGTTCTTC.

The chain carries TRBV3-1 and TRBJ2-2, with TRBD2 as a possible D gene (6 bases). V was clipped by 0 bases and J by 1 base, with 24 bases between them. This CDR3 has 21 residues. In germline, CDR1 is LGHDT, CDR2 YNNKEL (reference sequence). DNA of the CDR3: TGTGCCAGCAGCCAAGATGGGGTACTACCTTTAGCGGAGAAGAACACCGGGGAGCTGTTTTTT. Encoded protein: CASSQDGVLPLAEKNTGELFF.

The chain joins TRBV24-1 to TRBJ2-3, with no clear D. Trimming removed 4 bases at V and 1 base at J, with 5 bases between. The CDR3 has 13 amino acids. Germline-derived CDR1 and CDR2 are KGHDR and SFDVKD. The CDR3 spells CATSDRRTDTQYF. The CDR3 region has the DNA TGTGCCACCAGTGACAGACGCACAGATACGCAGTATTTT.

Written as DNA, the CDR3 is TGTGCCAGCAGCCCGGGACTAGCGGGAGGCGTCCCCTACAATGAGCAGTTCTTC. It is translated as CASSPGLAGGVPYNEQFF. The chain employs TRBV11-2 and TRBJ2-1; 15 positions agree with TRBD2. This CDR3 has 18 residues. V was pared by 5 bases and J by 2 bases, with 7 bases of the junction left unmatched. CDR1 and CDR2 from the germline V gene are SGHAT and FQNNGV.

The CDR3 here is CASSPRRGKVLYEQYF. The DNA of the CDR3 is TGTGCCAGCAGTCCTAGACGGGGGAAAGTTCTCTACGAGCAGTACTTC. The chain employs TRBV28 and TRBJ2-7, with D possibly matching TRBD2 (6 bases). In germline, CDR1 is MDHEN, CDR2 SYDVKM. CDR3 length equals 16 residues. V was trimmed by 5 bases and J by 3 bases, leaving 20 bases between them.

This clonotype was detected only a few times. The rearrangement joins TRBV6-5 to TRBJ1-1; the match to TRBD1 covers 9 bases. With V trimmed by 4 bases and J by 5 bases, 8 bases remained unmatched. Germline V gene lookup returns CDR1 MNHEY and CDR2 SVGAGI. This CDR3 spans 15 amino acids. CDR3 region: CASSLTGGAGTEAFF. Here the CDR3 DNA reads TGTGCCAGCAGTTTAACAGGGGGCGCGGGGACTGAAGCTTTCTTT.